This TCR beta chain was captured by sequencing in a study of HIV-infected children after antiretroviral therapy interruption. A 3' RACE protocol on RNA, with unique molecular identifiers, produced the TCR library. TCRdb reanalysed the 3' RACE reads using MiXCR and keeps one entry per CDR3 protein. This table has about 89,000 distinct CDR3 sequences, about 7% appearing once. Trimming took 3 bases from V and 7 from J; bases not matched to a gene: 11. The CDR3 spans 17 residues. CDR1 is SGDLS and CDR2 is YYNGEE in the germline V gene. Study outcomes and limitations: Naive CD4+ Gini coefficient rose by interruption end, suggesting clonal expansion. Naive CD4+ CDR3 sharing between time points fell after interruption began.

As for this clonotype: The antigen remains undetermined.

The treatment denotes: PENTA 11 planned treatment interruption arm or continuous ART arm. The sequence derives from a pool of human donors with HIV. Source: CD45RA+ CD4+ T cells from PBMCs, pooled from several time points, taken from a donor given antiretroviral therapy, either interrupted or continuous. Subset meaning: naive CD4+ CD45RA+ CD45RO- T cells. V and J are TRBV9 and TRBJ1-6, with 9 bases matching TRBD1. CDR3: CASSGQAGTGTNSPLHF. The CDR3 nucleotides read TGTGCCAGCAGCGGACAAGCCGGGACAGGGACGAATTCACCCCTCCACTTT.